This TCR beta chain comes out of a study of blood T cell repertoires in COVID-19. Overall study context: Material from acute and convalescent COVID-19 was sourced from the United States, Italy and Spain. PBMCs, B-cell-depleted T cells, or T cells provided the cDNA or gDNA that made up the material.

Germline CDR1 and CDR2: LGHDT and YNNKEL (reference sequence). V dropped 4 bases and J dropped 5; count of bases not matched to a gene: 13. The CDR3 spans 16 residues. TCRdb keeps only in-frame clones here, not all; method: immunoSEQ multiplex PCR. This sample has roughly 480,000 clones; 89% occur once, and the top ten carry roughly 0.92%. Sequencing was done on a sample of peripheral blood. The rearrangement uses TRBV3-1 (or the pseudogene TRBV3-2) and TRBJ1-2, with 7 bases fitting TRBD1. The TCR originated in a man between 18 and 35 years old with COVID-19, enrolled during active disease. CDR3 protein: CASSLGIPGQTYGYTF. The CDR3 nucleotides read TGTGCCAGCAGCCTGGGAATCCCGGGACAGACTTATGGCTACACCTTC.